One sample yielded the 14 T cell receptor beta chains listed below, sequenced in a study of metastatic and nonmetastatic thyroid tumors. TCRdb re-called the PCR reads with MiXCR. The table lists tens of thousands of clones, roughly a fifth of them singletons. The entire patient cohort was treatment-naive prior to thyroid surgery. Sequencing was performed on blood. The receptors stem from a female donor with papillary thyroid cancer or a benign thyroid nodule (not recorded which). Some clones in this sample may be carry-over from other donors' samples.

This clone was seen only a few times. The CDR3 sequence: CASSTHRVPSSYNEQFF. The CDR3 nucleotides are TGTGCCAGCAGTACCCACCGTGTGCCGAGCTCCTACAATGAGCAGTTCTTC. The chain is built from TRBV28 and TRBJ2-1; D is unresolved. The germline CDR1 and CDR2 sequences are MDHEN and SYDVKM. The CDR3 totals 17 residues. Trimming removed 5 bases from V and 0 bases from J, with 17 bases in between. The complete variable domain, with remaining parts taken from reference TRBV28 and TRBJ2-1, reads DVKVTQSSRYLVKRTGEKVFLECVQDMDHENMFWYRQDPGLGLRLIYFSYDVKMKEKGDIPEGYSVSREKKERFSLILESASTNQTSMYLCASSTHRVPSSYNEQFFGPGTRLTVL.

This clone has a count of ten or more. The chain is built from TRBV5-1 and TRBJ1-1; D gene ambiguous. From germline, CDR1 is SGHRS and CDR2 YFSETQ. The CDR3 extends over 11 amino acids. V shed 0 bases and J shed 7 bases, with 4 bases lying between them. The CDR3: CASSLDSEAFF. The CDR3 nucleotides read TGCGCCAGCAGCTTGGACAGTGAAGCTTTCTTT.

The chain links TRBV5-1 to TRBJ1-6; unclear D gene. V was trimmed by 0 bases and J by 4 bases, leaving 11 bases between them. Per germline, CDR1 SGHRS and CDR2 YFSETQ. There are 16 residues in the CDR3. DNA for the CDR3: TGCGCCAGCAGCTTGGGGGCACCTACATATAATTCACCCCTCCACTTT. Its protein product is CASSLGAPTYNSPLHF. Using reference TRBV5-1 and TRBJ1-6 for the parts outside the CDR3, the full variable domain is KAGVTQTPRYLIKTRGQQVTLSCSPISGHRSVSWYQQTPGQGLQFLFEYFSETQRNKGNFPGRFSGRQFSNSRSEMNVSTLELGDSALYLCASSLGAPTYNSPLHFGNGTRLTVT.

This clone showed up many times. This is likely a read error, given that the CDR3 carries no conserved phenylalanine or tryptophan at its end. No DNA is shown, since the ends of the CDR3 on it are uncertain; the CDR3 is the one TCRdb lists. The CDR3 protein is CASSEKAAV. The J gene is TRBJ1-1, the V gene TRBV6-1; the D segment call TRBD1 is taken from the table without a DNA check. Germline V gene lookup returns CDR1 MNHNS and CDR2 SASEGT. Inclusive of both ends, the CDR3 amounts to 9 amino acids.

This clone was detected a few times. One end of the junction does not line up with germline, which may come from a read error. The CDR3 DNA follows: TGTGCCAGCAGTTACTCGCCAGTGACAGGCATGAACACCGAAGCTTTCTTT. Its translation is CASSYSPVTGMNTEAFF. The chain uses TRBV6-5 and TRBJ1-1, with a weak D call TRBD1 (6 bases). The CDR3 is 17 amino acids. Germline V gene data show CDR1 as MNHEY and CDR2 as SVGAGI.

This clone has just a few counts. This may be a read error, as it is one base from a much larger clone. The chain uses TRBV20-1 and TRBJ2-4, with TRBD2 matching over 7 bases. The J segment lost 4 bases and the V segment lost 1 base, leaving 7 bases of the junction unmatched. CDR3 length: 15 residues. Germline loops: CDR1 DFQATT, CDR2 SNEGSKA (reference sequence). CDR3 nucleotide sequence: TGCAGTGCTAGAGTCCCCGGGACTACAAAAAACATTCAGTACTTC. Protein sequence: CSARVPGTTKNIQYF.

At least ten counts were recorded for this clone. The chain couples TRBV3-1 to TRBJ2-7; D not resolved. CDR1 LGHDT and CDR2 YNNKEL come from the germline V gene (reference sequence). The ends were cut back, 1 base at V and 4 bases at J, with 8 bases in the middle. The CDR3 spans 13 residues. The DNA of the CDR3 is TGTGCCAGCAGCCAAGGCCGACATTACGAGCAGTACTTC. It encodes CASSQGRHYEQYF.

This clone was recorded at least ten times. The chain combines TRBV30 with TRBJ2-1, with 10 positions matching TRBD2. The CDR3 covers 16 residues. V trimming: 5 bases; J trimming: 5 bases; junction bases outside the gene matches: 12. Per the germline V gene, CDR1 is GTSNPN and CDR2 is SVGIG (reference sequence). DNA for the CDR3: TGTGCCTGGGAGCTAGGGTGGACTAGCGGAAACAATGAGCAGTTCTTC. Protein sequence: CAWELGWTSGNNEQFF.

This clone occurred many times. J is TRBJ2-3 and V is TRBV11-2; tentatively, D is TRBD2 (7 bases). V dropped 6 bases and J dropped 0 bases, with 13 bases sitting between them. Germline CDR1 reads SGHAT; CDR2 reads FQNNGV. The length of the CDR3 is 15 residues. The CDR3: CASSRGGLSTDTQYF. The CDR3 DNA follows: TGTGCCAGCAGTAGGGGGGGCCTAAGCACAGATACGCAGTATTTT.

This clone has ten or more counts. V and J are TRBV2 and TRBJ2-2, with D maybe TRBD1 (6 bases). Germline lookup yields CDR1 SNHLY and CDR2 FYNNEI. This CDR3 region has 13 residues. With 6 bases removed from V and 7 bases from J, the gap between germline ends came to 12 bases. DNA for the CDR3: TGTGCCAGCAGAATTCAGGGGAACGGGGAGCTGTTTTTT. Encoded protein: CASRIQGNGELFF.

The sample holds many counts of this clone. J is TRBJ2-3 and V is TRBV2; 7 bases are a match to TRBD2. Germline trimming cut 3 bases from V and 1 base from J; bases unmatched to any gene: 4. This CDR3 has 15 residues. Germline CDR1 and CDR2: SNHLY and FYNNEI. CDR3 residues: CASSDTSVGTDTQYF. The CDR3 DNA is TGTGCCAGCAGTGACACTAGCGTCGGCACAGATACGCAGTATTTT.

This clone was found many times. This chain uses TRBV11-2 with TRBJ1-1; D remains ambiguous. Trimming took 2 bases from V and 1 from J, leaving 8 bases between them. Per germline, CDR1 SGHAT and CDR2 FQNNGV. The CDR3 is 14 amino acids. The CDR3 DNA follows: TGTGCCAGCAGCTTAACAGTCAGGAACACTGAAGCTTTCTTT. This encodes CASSLTVRNTEAFF.

This clone was counted many times. The gene calls are TRBV5-5 and TRBJ2-5; D is possibly TRBD1 (5 bases). Germline-derived CDR1 and CDR2 are SGHKS and YYEKEE (reference sequence). The CDR3 has 14 amino acids. Trimming removed 4 bases from V and 5 bases from J, with 15 bases in between. The CDR3 protein is CASSTLGESETQYF. As DNA, the CDR3 is TGTGCCAGCAGCACCCTAGGGGAATCGGAGACCCAGTACTTC.

This clone was counted ten times or more. The genes are TRBV15 and TRBJ2-6, with TRBD2 as a possible D gene (5 bases). CDR1 is LNHNV, CDR2 YYDKDF, per germline (reference sequence). Trimming took 1 base from V and 4 from J, leaving 8 bases between them. This CDR3 comprises 15 residues. In DNA, the CDR3 is TGTGCCACCAGCAGAGTAGGGAGCGGGGCCAACGTCCTGACTTTC. Amino acids: CATSRVGSGANVLTF.